Listed below are T cell receptor beta chains from one sample, sequenced in a study of post-analysis software for immune sequencing data. TCRdb used MiXCR to reprocess the PCR reads, holding one entry per CDR3 protein. The data contain roughly 800,000 distinct CDR3 sequences, roughly 58% of them singletons. Input material: blood. These receptors all come from a girl under 18 with multiple sclerosis. CDR3s include the opening cysteine and the closing phenylalanine or tryptophan. Fields, in order: V gene, clone size, D gene, J gene, CDR3 DNA, CDR3 protein. A D gene is named only where the DNA matches it firmly. Clone size is given for some rows only: seen once, a few or many times, or a class if the clone is expanded.

TRBV4-1	.	.	TRBJ2-3	TGCGCCAGCAGCCAAGTAGGGGGGGCGGATACGCAGTATTTT	CASSQVGGADTQYF
TRBV3-1	.	TRBD2	TRBJ2-1	TGTGCCAGCAGCCAAGATCAAGCGGGGCCCCGGGAGCAGTTCTTC	CASSQDQAGPREQFF
TRBV12-3/TRBV12-4	.	TRBD2	TRBJ2-5	TGTGCCAGCAGTTTAATAGCGGGAGGGCGTGAGACCCAGTACTTC	CASSLIAGGRETQYF
TRBV29-1	.	.	TRBJ2-7	TGCAGCGTTGGGGGGGCGGTGAACGAGCAGTATTTC	CSVGGAVNEQYF
TRBV29-1	few	.	TRBJ2-5	TGCAGCGTTGAAGATCGGAGTCAAGAGACCCAGTACTTC	CSVEDRSQETQYF
TRBV12-3/TRBV12-4	.	.	TRBJ2-5	TGTGCCAGCACTCAGGGGGAGGGAGGACAAGAGACCCAGTACTTC	CASTQGEGGQETQYF
TRBV6-5	.	.	TRBJ2-1	TGTGCCAGCAGTTTTCCTAGCGCGACACCCAATGAGCAGTTCTTC	CASSFPSATPNEQFF
TRBV12-3/TRBV12-4	.	TRBD1	TRBJ1-1	TGTGCCAGCAGTTTAAGATTTGGACAGGGGATCGTCATGAACACTGAAGCTTTCTTT	CASSLRFGQGIVMNTEAFF
TRBV7-6	.	.	TRBJ2-5	TGTGCCAGCAGCTCTCCCCCTTGGGAGACCCAGTACTTC	CASSSPPWETQYF
TRBV5-1	few	.	TRBJ2-7	TGCGCCAGCAGCTTGGCCCGGGGCCCTGGACCCTACGAGCAGTACTTC	CASSLARGPGPYEQYF
TRBV29-1	.	.	TRBJ2-7	TGCAGCGTTGAGGGGGTCGCCTACGAGCAGTACTTC	CSVEGVAYEQYF
TRBV5-6	.	.	TRBJ2-7	TGTGCCAGCAGCTTAAGGACAGTGATCCCCTACGAGCAGTACTTC	CASSLRTVIPYEQYF
TRBV10-3	.	TRBD1	TRBJ1-2	TGTGCCATCAGTAGTCGGGGACAGGGAGAAAACTCCTATGGCTACACCTTC	CAISSRGQGENSYGYTF
TRBV3-1	.	TRBD2	TRBJ2-7	TGTGCCAGCAGCCGAAACATCCCTCAGGCGGGGGGTTACAATGAGCAGTACTTC	CASSRNIPQAGGYNEQYF
TRBV29-1	many	TRBD1	TRBJ2-7	TGCAGCGTCCTGGGACAGTCATACGAGCAGTACTTC	CSVLGQSYEQYF
TRBV29-1	.	.	TRBJ2-7	TGCAGCGTTGGGCCAGGGGTCTACGAGCAGTACTTC	CSVGPGVYEQYF
TRBV20-1	.	.	TRBJ1-3	TGCAGTGCTGGGAGGGGGGCAGAAGGAAACACCATATATTTT	CSAGRGAEGNTIYF
TRBV29-1	.	.	TRBJ2-6	TGCAGCGTTGGGTATGAGACCAACGTCCTGACTTTC	CSVGYETNVLTF
TRBV5-1	.	.	TRBJ2-1	TGCGCCAGCAGCTGGAGTTTTGGGTCGAACAATGAGCAGTTCTTC	CASSWSFGSNNEQFF
TRBV5-1	.	.	TRBJ2-7	TGCGCCAGCAGCTTGGCGCGGCAAGGGCATTACGAGCAGTACTTC	CASSLARQGHYEQYF
TRBV25-1	once	.	TRBJ2-1	TGTGCCAGCAGTGTTCACTACTACAATGAGCAGTTCTTC	CASSVHYYNEQFF
TRBV6-1	.	.	TRBJ2-7	TGTGCCAGCAGGTCCTCCCTCGGCCATGAGCAGTACTTC	CASRSSLGHEQYF
TRBV24-1	few	.	TRBJ1-2	TGTGCCACCAGTGACGGAAACTATGGCTACACCTTC	CATSDGNYGYTF
TRBV4-2	many	TRBD2	TRBJ2-1	TGTGCCAGCAGCCAGGCCGGGACTAGTGAGTATGAGCAGTTCTTC	CASSQAGTSEYEQFF
TRBV4-1	few	.	TRBJ1-1	TGCGCCAGCAGCCAAAACTTGAACACTGAAGCTTTCTTT	CASSQNLNTEAFF
TRBV2	.	.	TRBJ2-7	TGTGCCAGCAGGCAGGACAGCTCCTACGAGCAGTACTTC	CASRQDSSYEQYF
TRBV7-9	.	TRBD2	TRBJ2-3	TGTGCCAGCAGCTCTCCTCTAGCGGAGACCACAGATACGCAGTATTTT	CASSSPLAETTDTQYF
TRBV12-3/TRBV12-4	.	.	TRBJ1-2	TGTGCCAGCAGTTTAGTGTTTGACAGGCTGGGATATGGGTATGGCTACACCTTC	CASSLVFDRLGYGYGYTF
TRBV7-2	.	TRBD2	TRBJ2-1	TGTGCCAGCAGCTTCGGGACTACGATACGTGAGCAGTTCTTC	CASSFGTTIREQFF
TRBV7-3	.	TRBD1	TRBJ2-1	TGTGCCAGCAGCTTAGGGGGGACAGGGTCCCCCAATGAGCAGTTCTTC	CASSLGGTGSPNEQFF
TRBV20-1	few	.	TRBJ2-4	TGCAGTGCTAGCTTGCCTCGGGGAAACATTCAGTACTTC	CSASLPRGNIQYF